This T cell receptor beta chain was identified in a study of T cells expressing NK-cell markers. Study-wide background: Sorted CD3+CD56+NKG2C+, CD3+CD56+NKG2C- and CD3+CD56-NKG2C+ T cells provided the TCR beta repertoires.

TCRdb reprocessed the 5' RACE reads; each CDR3 protein has one entry and no DNA is given. This table holds 200,000 to 300,000 distinct CDR3 sequences. The CDR3 loop spans 15 amino acids. From germline, CDR1 is MNHEY and CDR2 SVGAGI. The origin of this receptor is a woman between 18 and 69 years old in good health. The sample consisted of blood T cells: a sorted CD56 or NKG2C T cell subset, CD4+ or CD8+ T cells, or bulk PBMC T cells (not recorded which). V usage is TRBV6-5 and J usage is TRBJ2-1. The chain's CDR3 is CASSYSGSAYNEQFF.